This record looks at one T cell receptor beta chain sequence and its context. Authors' methods: How many nucleated cells were present was estimated from reference gene primer amplification. Libraries were prepared by immunoSEQ multiplex PCR; TCRdb keeps only in-frame clonotypes and omits some of them. V and J calls and clone size come straight from that table; D and trimming were deduced from the DNA. The data show approximately 280,000 clones, 70% to 90% seen once. The data belong to a study of blood T cell repertoires in COVID-19. Study context: From the United States, Italy and Spain came samples of acute and convalescent COVID-19. T cells, B-cell-depleted T cells, or PBMCs supplied cDNA or gDNA.

V was shortened by 1 base and J by 0 bases, with 15 bases between the two germline ends. Germline V gives CDR1 MNHNS, CDR2 SASEGT. This CDR3 has 18 residues. This TCR derives from a woman aged 55-69 years with acute or convalescent COVID-19. Material: peripheral blood. The genes are TRBV6-1 and TRBJ1-4; D is unclear. This CDR3 reads CASSEGGGRTTTNEKLFF. CDR3 in DNA: TGTGCCAGCAGTGAAGGCGGAGGGAGAACCACAACTAATGAAAAACTGTTTTTT.